This record covers a single TCR beta chain. Assay: immunoSEQ multiplex PCR; the TCRdb copy retains only in-frame clones and omits some. The repertoire has roughly 100,000 clones, about 86% of them found once; the top ten carry around 3.2%. The record originates from a study of blood T cell repertoires in COVID-19. Trimming removed 7 bases from V and 4 bases from J; junction bases left unmatched: 9. The CDR3 totals 15 residues. CDR1 is SEHNR and CDR2 is FQNEAQ in the germline V gene (reference sequence). The V gene is TRBV7-9, the J gene TRBJ2-7, with 11 bases fitting TRBD2. Source material: peripheral blood. This sequence was found in a human donor in a cohort sampled during active COVID-19. The CDR3 DNA reads TGTGCCAGCACCCTCCTTTTAGCGGGAGGGTACGAGCAGTACTTC. Translated: CASTLLLAGGYEQYF.